The 21 T cell receptor beta chains below were found in one sample sequenced in a study of vaccination and CD4 T cells after COVID-19. Treatment noted: roughly ten-day PBMC culture with coronavirus spike peptide pools or control peptides (ViraFEST assay). These receptors' targets are unknown. An Oncomine TCR Beta short-read assay was used to sequence the DNA from cultured CD4+ T cells. MiXCR, run by TCRdb on the PCR reads, gives a single entry per CDR3 protein. The sample carries some 25,000 distinct CDR3 sequences, approximately 37% recorded once. Sequencing input: CD4+ T cells from blood, cultured in vitro. The origin of the receptors is a human donor who had recovered from COVID-19.

This chain joins TRBV28 and TRBJ1-2; no reliable D call. Germline V gene lookup returns CDR1 MDHEN and CDR2 SYDVKM. The V end was cut by 7 bases, the J end by 8 bases, with 23 bases between. This CDR3 contains 15 residues. CDR3 residues: CASTPQWAGFGGYTF. The DNA for the CDR3 is TGTGCCAGCACCCCCCAATGGGCGGGGTTCGGAGGCTACACCTTC.

The V gene is TRBV15, the J gene TRBJ1-4; D might be TRBD1 (5 bases). Germline V lookup: CDR1 LNHNV, CDR2 YYDKDF (reference sequence). Trimming took off 4 bases at V and 8 bases at J, with 11 bases between the two ends. The CDR3 is 13 amino acids. The CDR3 DNA reads as TGTGCCACCAGCACGGGACTGTCCGAAAAACTGTTTTTT. This gives the protein CATSTGLSEKLFF.

This clonotype has more than one count but fewer than ten. The J gene is TRBJ2-7, the V gene TRBV6-1; D call uncertain. The CDR3 length is 11 residues. The V gene's germline CDR1 is MNHNS and CDR2 SASEGT. V lost 6 bases to trimming and J lost 3 bases, with 6 bases between them. CDR3 DNA sequence: TGTGCCAGCAGACTCCTCTACGAGCAGTACTTC. This translates into CASRLLYEQYF.

The rearrangement links TRBV29-1 to TRBJ2-3; TRBD2 might be the D (5 bases). The germline gives CDR1 SQVTM, CDR2 ANQGSEA. V gave up 4 bases and J gave up 0 bases, with 17 bases separating them. This CDR3 is 16 amino acids long. The CDR3 sequence: CSVASWSGTSTDTQYF. The CDR3 DNA reads TGCAGCGTTGCTTCGTGGAGCGGAACGAGCACAGATACGCAGTATTTT.

This chain links TRBV12-3 or TRBV12-4 with TRBJ1-1; D unclear. This CDR3 contains 13 residues. The V gene lost 7 bases and the J gene lost 7 bases, with 16 bases spanning the gap. The CDR3 sequence: CASTRRPVGEAFF. The CDR3 coding sequence is TGTGCCAGCACAAGACGCCCCGTTGGTGAAGCTTTCTTT.

The chain couples TRBV5-1 to TRBJ2-1; TRBD2 agrees at 9 bases. V lost 7 bases and J lost 6; bases outside the gene matches: 8. CDR3 length: 14 residues. The germline CDR1 and CDR2 sequences are SGHRS and YFSETQ. The CDR3 bases are TGCGCCAGCCGGGGGGTAGCGGGGGCCAATGAGCAGTTCTTC. It specifies CASRGVAGANEQFF.

The chain couples TRBV12-3 or TRBV12-4 to TRBJ2-1; D unclear. This CDR3 region has 13 residues. Deletions cut 8 bases from V and 8 bases from J, with 16 bases between. CDR3 DNA sequence: TGTGCCAGCGGGTGGGATTTTTCCTATGAGCAGTTCTTC. Encoded protein: CASGWDFSYEQFF.

V is TRBV2 and J is TRBJ1-1; D is undetermined. Germline V lookup: CDR1 SNHLY, CDR2 FYNNEI. V lost 2 bases to trimming and J lost 2 bases, with 15 bases between them. The CDR3 length is 16 residues. CDR3 sequence (DNA): TGTGCCAGCAGTGAATCGGGGATTGGAGTTAACACTGAAGCTTTCTTT. Translation gives CASSESGIGVNTEAFF.

This clonotype came up a few times. V usage is TRBV20-1 and J usage is TRBJ1-3; 7 bases match TRBD1. In germline, CDR1 is DFQATT, CDR2 SNEGSKA (reference sequence). With V trimmed by 6 bases and J by 0 bases, 5 bases remained unmatched. This CDR3 has 14 residues. CDR3: CSATDRSSGNTIYF. CDR3 bases: TGCAGTGCAACGGACAGGAGCTCTGGAAACACCATATATTTT.

This clonotype was recorded a few times. The chain combines TRBV7-2 with TRBJ2-2; D perhaps matches TRBD2 (6 bases). This CDR3 has 14 amino acids. V dropped 5 bases and J dropped 7 bases, with 14 bases sitting between them. The germline CDR1 and CDR2 sequences are SGHTA and FQGNSA. CDR3 loop: CASSVTSSGGELFF. CDR3 nucleotide sequence: TGTGCCAGCAGCGTGACTAGTTCCGGCGGGGAGCTGTTTTTT.

The chain joins TRBV6-5 to TRBJ2-3; 7 bases are a match to TRBD2. V shed 3 bases, J shed 5 bases, and the junction held 20 bases outside the gene matches. CDR1 is MNHEY, CDR2 SVGAGI, per germline. The CDR3 spans 19 residues. The CDR3 protein is CASSYMFGGSSPFRDTQYF. The CDR3 region has the DNA TGTGCCAGCAGTTATATGTTTGGCGGGAGCAGCCCGTTCAGAGATACGCAGTATTTT.

The V and J genes are TRBV6-1 and TRBJ1-5, with D perhaps matching TRBD1 (5 bases). The CDR3 extends over 17 amino acids. V lost 6 bases and J 0 bases, leaving 18 bases between the germline ends. Germline V gene data show CDR1 as MNHNS and CDR2 as SASEGT. CDR3 sequence: CASRSRSRQYSNQPQHF. The CDR3 nucleotides are TGTGCCAGCAGAAGCCGAAGTAGACAGTATAGCAATCAGCCCCAGCATTTT.

This clonotype was seen a handful of times. The chain links TRBV6-5 to TRBJ1-2, with 10 bases that match TRBD1. Per germline, CDR1 MNHEY and CDR2 SVGAGI. There are 14 residues in the CDR3. V shed 2 bases, J shed 7 bases, and the junction held 4 bases outside the gene matches. The CDR3 region has the DNA TGTGCCAGCAGTTACGGGGGACAGGGGTCTGGCTACACCTTC. It translates to CASSYGGQGSGYTF.

The chain recombines TRBV11-1 with TRBJ2-2; maybe TRBD2 (6 bases). Germline V gives CDR1 SGHAT, CDR2 FQDESV (reference sequence). The CDR3 consists of 17 residues. The V end was cut by 1 base, the J end by 2 bases, with 14 bases between. DNA of the CDR3: TGTGCCAGCAGCTTAGGTACATGGGACTTAAACACCGGGGAGCTGTTTTTT. As protein: CASSLGTWDLNTGELFF.

V usage is TRBV10-1 and J usage is TRBJ1-2; the D gene is possibly TRBD1 (6 bases). Per germline, CDR1 WNHNN and CDR2 SYGVQD (reference sequence). V was cut by 10 bases and J by 5 bases, with 26 bases left in between. The length of the CDR3 is 16 residues. The CDR3 sequence is CATNARQNREDYGYTF. The CDR3 bases are TGCGCCACCAACGCGCGCCAGAACAGGGAGGATTATGGCTACACCTTC.

Only a few counts were recorded for this clonotype. This chain links TRBV19 with TRBJ1-6, with unresolved D. The germline CDR1 and CDR2 sequences are LNHDA and SQIVND (reference sequence). The CDR3 is 15 residues long. The V gene lost 3 bases and the J gene lost 6 bases, with 12 bases spanning the gap. CDR3 sequence (DNA): TGTGCCAGTAGTATTCGTGGGCCCATTAATTCACCCCTCCACTTT. This gives the protein CASSIRGPINSPLHF.

This sequence joins TRBV5-5 and TRBJ1-1; D remains ambiguous. The germline CDR1 and CDR2 sequences are SGHKS and YYEKEE (reference sequence). CDR3 size: 13 residues. Trimming cost V 3 bases and J 1 base, with 7 bases left between them. In DNA, the CDR3 is TGTGCCAGCAGCTCGGACTGGAACACTGAAGCTTTCTTT. Its protein is CASSSDWNTEAFF.

This chain connects TRBV6-1 to TRBJ2-1; TRBD1 matches at 8 bases. Germline CDR1 MNHNS, CDR2 SASEGT. Trimming removed 6 bases from V and 9 bases from J; junction bases left unmatched: 10. This CDR3 contains 14 residues. Here the CDR3 reads CASRMQGAYGEQFF. CDR3 nucleotides: TGTGCCAGCAGGATGCAGGGGGCCTATGGTGAGCAGTTCTTC.

This chain links TRBV6-1 with TRBJ2-1; 8 bases are a match to TRBD2. Losses at the gene ends were 8 bases for V and 4 bases for J; bases not matched to a gene: 7. The CDR3 consists of 14 residues. The germline gives CDR1 MNHNS, CDR2 SASEGT. CDR3 protein: CASSITSGYNEQFF. CDR3 DNA sequence: TGTGCCAGCTCTATTACTAGCGGATACAATGAGCAGTTCTTC.

This clonotype came up a few times. V and J are TRBV2 and TRBJ2-1; D is possibly TRBD1 (5 bases). CDR3 length: 13 amino acids. V was shortened by 3 bases and J by 8 bases, with 11 bases between the two germline ends. The V gene's germline CDR1 is SNHLY and CDR2 FYNNEI. DNA for the CDR3: TGTGCCAGCAGTGATCAGGCAGGGTATGAGCAGTTCTTC. Translated, it gives CASSDQAGYEQFF.

The V gene is TRBV2, the J gene TRBJ1-5; 7 bases match TRBD1. Germline V gene data show CDR1 as SNHLY and CDR2 as FYNNEI. The junction had 8 bases not matched to a gene; V was cut back by 9 bases and J by 6 bases. This CDR3 comprises 13 residues. This CDR3 is CASWAGGGQPQHF. The CDR3 DNA sequence: TGTGCCAGTTGGGCAGGGGGAGGTCAGCCCCAGCATTTT. Using reference TRBV2 and TRBJ1-5 for the parts outside the CDR3, the full variable domain is EPEVTQTPSHQVTQMGQEVILRCVPISNHLYFYWYRQILGQKVEFLVSFYNNEISEKSEIFDDQFSVERPDGSNFTLKIRSTKLEDSAMYFCASWAGGGQPQHFGDGTRLSIL.